The 22 T cell receptor beta chains presented below share a single source sample, sequenced in a study of blood T cells in healthy people across ages. The second PCR ran roughly 7 to 11 cycles with a sample-barcoded 5' primer and J-beta primers. TCRdb itself ran the 5' RACE reads through MiXCR, one entry per CDR3 protein. The data show about 800,000 distinct CDR3 sequences, with nearly 60% seen just once and about 20% held by the top ten. The specimen was blood. The origin of the receptors is a man in his thirties or forties in good health.

This rearrangement joins TRBV4-1 to TRBJ2-4; 8 bases agree with TRBD2. The tail of the sequence fits TRBJ2-7 better, so the J call may be wrong. The CDR3 extends over 16 amino acids. Germline-derived CDR1 and CDR2 are MGHRA and YSYEKL. CDR3 loop: CASSQDVGTSSYEQYF. The CDR3 nucleotides read TGCGCCAGCAGCCAAGATGTGGGGACTAGCTCCTACGAGCAGTACTTC.

The V gene is TRBV12-3 or TRBV12-4, the J gene TRBJ1-6, with D possibly being TRBD1 (6 bases). This CDR3 spans 14 amino acids. Deletions cut 6 bases from V and 6 bases from J, with 12 bases between. CDR3 nucleotides: TGTGCCAGCAGCCGTGGACAGATTAATTCACCCCTCCACTTT. This codes for CASSRGQINSPLHF.

This clonotype was picked up a small number of times. The V call is TRBV4-3, the J call TRBJ2-7, with D possibly matching TRBD1 (5 bases). This CDR3 contains 15 residues. V was shortened by 0 bases and J by 3 bases, with 12 bases between the two germline ends. Germline-derived CDR1 and CDR2 are LGHNA and YSLEER. The CDR3 is CASSQDLGDGYEQYF. The CDR3 bases are TGCGCCAGCAGCCAAGATCTAGGGGATGGCTACGAGCAGTACTTC.

The rearrangement joins TRBV6-1 to TRBJ2-5; TRBD1 or TRBD2 may be the D gene (5 bases each). Germline-derived CDR1 and CDR2 are MNHNS and SASEGT. Trimming cost V 6 bases and J 11 bases, with 22 bases left between them. The CDR3 loop spans 14 amino acids. CDR3 loop: CASSRDPQDNEQYF. The CDR3 DNA sequence: TGTGCCAGCAGCCGGGACCCACAGGACAATGAGCAGTACTTC.

The chain is built from TRBV11-2 and TRBJ2-5; TRBD1 is a possible D gene (5 bases). V lost 1 base and J 2 bases, leaving 11 bases between the germline ends. CDR1 is SGHAT and CDR2 is FQNNGV in the germline V gene. The CDR3 runs 15 residues. CDR3 loop: CASSLGVGQQETQYF. CDR3 DNA: TGTGCCAGCAGCTTAGGGGTGGGGCAGCAAGAGACCCAGTACTTC.

The chain couples TRBV29-1 to TRBJ2-1; D is uncertain. V gave up 6 bases and J gave up 7 bases, with 7 bases separating them. Germline-derived CDR1 and CDR2 are SQVTM and ANQGSEA. CDR3 length: 10 residues. Here the CDR3 DNA reads TGCAGCGTCTCGGCGAATGAGCAGTTCTTC. The encoded protein is CSVSANEQFF.

The rearrangement links TRBV20-1 to TRBJ2-5, with D unresolved. The J call may be mistaken, given a closer DNA end match to TRBJ2-7. This CDR3 contains 13 residues. The germline V gene has CDR1 DFQATT and CDR2 SNEGSKA (reference sequence). The chain's CDR3 is CSAPTLLRDEQYF. In DNA, the CDR3 is TGCAGTGCCCCAACCCTCCTCCGCGACGAGCAGTACTTC.

This clonotype has a single count. V is TRBV5-1 and J is TRBJ2-2; D is possibly TRBD1 or TRBD2 (5 bases each). V was shortened by 7 bases and J by 6 bases, with 16 bases between the two germline ends. CDR1 SGHRS and CDR2 YFSETQ come from the germline V gene. The CDR3 length is 14 residues. CDR3 sequence: CASSPGTGAGELFF. CDR3 in DNA: TGCGCCAGCTCCCCAGGGACCGGGGCCGGGGAGCTGTTTTTT. The full variable domain, rest sourced from reference TRBV5-1 and TRBJ2-2, is KAGVTQTPRYLIKTRGQQVTLSCSPISGHRSVSWYQQTPGQGLQFLFEYFSETQRNKGNFPGRFSGRQFSNSRSEMNVSTLELGDSALYLCASSPGTGAGELFFGEGSRLTVL.

The rearrangement uses TRBV24-1 and TRBJ2-7; D is tentatively TRBD1 or TRBD2 (5 bases each). Trimming took 5 bases from V and 2 from J, leaving 12 bases between them. The CDR3 has 14 residues. Germline CDR1 and CDR2: KGHDR and SFDVKD. The CDR3 is CATSGGSDPYEQYF. For the CDR3, the DNA is TGTGCCACCAGTGGGGGGTCGGACCCCTACGAGCAGTACTTC.

This chain joins TRBV2 and TRBJ1-6; D call uncertain. Trimming shortened V by 2 bases and J by 7 bases, and 9 bases separated the two germline ends. From germline, CDR1 is SNHLY and CDR2 FYNNEI. The length of the CDR3 is 14 residues. This CDR3 reads CASSELMRNSPLHF. In nucleotides, the CDR3 is TGTGCCAGCAGTGAATTGATGCGAAATTCACCCCTCCACTTT.

This sequence joins TRBV6-1 and TRBJ2-5, with 10 nucleotides matching TRBD2. The end of the DNA aligns better with TRBJ2-7, so the J call may be wrong. Per the germline V gene, CDR1 is MNHNS and CDR2 is SASEGT. This CDR3 region has 15 residues. CDR3 protein: CASRGLAGDLGEQYF. The CDR3 nucleotides read TGTGCCAGCAGAGGGCTAGCGGGAGATCTTGGCGAGCAGTACTTC.

The J gene is TRBJ1-2, the V gene TRBV29-1; the D gene is possibly TRBD1 (6 bases). The V end lost 6 bases, the J end lost 5 bases, and 28 bases lay between the germline ends. Germline V lookup: CDR1 SQVTM, CDR2 ANQGSEA. CDR3 length: 17 residues. CDR3 sequence: CSVEPSLKTGASYGYTF. The CDR3 region has the DNA TGCAGCGTCGAACCCTCCCTAAAGACAGGCGCCTCTTATGGCTACACCTTC.

This sequence joins TRBV6-5 and TRBJ2-7; D remains unclear. V dropped 8 bases and J dropped 0 bases, with 8 bases sitting between them. The CDR3 runs 12 residues. Germline V gene lookup returns CDR1 MNHEY and CDR2 SVGAGI. The CDR3 region is CASGISSYEQYF. The CDR3 nucleotides are TGTGCCAGCGGAATTAGCTCCTACGAGCAGTACTTC.

The chain recombines TRBV21-1 with TRBJ2-5; the table assigns TRBD1, which was not confirmed against the DNA. TRBV21-1 is shown as a pseudogene. The length of the CDR3 is 14 residues. CDR3 amino acids: CASTYWGRTYGQYF. In DNA, the CDR3 is TGTGCCAGTACCTATTGGGGGAGAACCTACGGGCAGTACTTC.

The CDR3: CSARDSVGYEQYF. CDR3 DNA: TGCAGTGCTAGAGATTCGGTCGGCTACGAGCAGTACTTC. This chain joins TRBV20-1 and TRBJ2-7, with D uncertain. Germline CDR1 DFQATT, CDR2 SNEGSKA (reference sequence). This CDR3 has 13 amino acids. Trimming removed 0 bases from V and 3 bases from J, with 9 bases in between.

This sequence joins TRBV20-1 and TRBJ2-2; the D call may be TRBD1 or TRBD2 (5 bases each). Germline V gene lookup returns CDR1 DFQATT and CDR2 SNEGSKA (reference sequence). The CDR3 is 13 residues long. V dropped 6 bases and J dropped 3 bases, with 11 bases sitting between them. CDR3 residues: CSAMRGYTGELFF. CDR3 nucleotides: TGCAGTGCCATGAGGGGTTACACCGGGGAGCTGTTTTTT.

This rearrangement joins TRBV25-1 to TRBJ2-7, with D possibly matching TRBD2 (6 bases). Germline CDR1 MGHDK, CDR2 SYGVNS. V was pared by 3 bases and J by 6 bases, with 9 bases between. The CDR3 totals 12 residues. The CDR3 coding sequence is TGTGCCAGCAGTGACGGAGGGTTCGAGCAGTACTTC. Residues: CASSDGGFEQYF.

V gene TRBV7-8 combines with J gene TRBJ2-5, with unresolved D. V gave up 1 base and J gave up 1 base, with 13 bases separating them. This CDR3 comprises 16 residues. CDR1 is SGHVS and CDR2 is FQNEAQ in the germline V gene. The CDR3 DNA reads TGTGCCAGCAGCTTAGAATCCTCCCCCCGCCAAGAGACCCAGTACTTC. This encodes CASSLESSPRQETQYF. The full variable domain, with the rest looked up from reference TRBV7-8 and TRBJ2-5, is GAGVSQSPRYKVAKRGQDVALRCDPISGHVSLFWYQQALGQGPEFLTYFQNEAQLDKSGLPSDRFFAERPEGSVSTLKIQRTQQEDSAVYLCASSLESSPRQETQYFGPGTRLLVL.

This chain joins TRBV3-1 and TRBJ1-2; D unclear. Germline V lookup: CDR1 LGHDT, CDR2 YNNKEL (reference sequence). Trimming shortened V by 1 base and J by 1 base, and 4 bases separated the two germline ends. CDR3 size: 13 residues. The CDR3, as DNA: TGTGCCAGCAGCCAAGGTAGTAACTATGGCTACACCTTC. Its protein product is CASSQGSNYGYTF.

The sample holds a few counts of this clonotype. V gene TRBV2 combines with J gene TRBJ2-2, with 10 bases matching TRBD2. This CDR3 region has 13 residues. In germline, CDR1 is SNHLY, CDR2 FYNNEI. V gave up 6 bases and J gave up 7 bases; unmatched junction bases: 2. The CDR3 DNA reads as TGTGCCAGCAGAATAGCGGGGGGCGGGGAGCTGTTTTTT. As protein: CASRIAGGGELFF.

CDR3 sequence reads: CSVAAHNEQFF. CDR3 DNA sequence: TGCAGCGTTGCCGCGCACAATGAGCAGTTCTTC. V and J are TRBV29-1 and TRBJ2-1; the D is unclear. The V gene lost 4 bases and the J gene lost 5 bases, with 6 bases spanning the gap. The CDR3 runs 11 residues. CDR1 and CDR2 (germline): SQVTM, ANQGSEA.

The count of this clonotype is one. The gene calls are TRBV2 and TRBJ2-7, with TRBD2 matching 8 bases. V shed 1 base and J 3 bases; nucleotides not matched to a gene: 8. This CDR3 is built from 16 residues. Germline V CDR1 and CDR2: SNHLY, FYNNEI. The CDR3 sequence is CASSEGARTSSYEQYF. The CDR3 bases are TGTGCCAGCAGTGAAGGCGCCAGGACTAGCAGCTACGAGCAGTACTTC.